A selection of T cell receptor beta chains follows, all from one sample in a study of T-cell reconstitution after alpha-beta-depleted transplantation in children. In TCRdb, the PCR reads were re-called with MiXCR into one record per CDR3 protein. The profile shows 500,000 to 750,000 distinct CDR3 sequences, over 25% of them singletons. The sequenced sample was PBMCs, obtained before TCRalphabeta/CD19-depleted stem cell transplant. All receptors come from a boy less than two years old with Wiskott-Aldrich syndrome, due to receive a stem cell transplant. CDR3s leave out the opening cysteine and the closing phenylalanine or tryptophan. A D gene is named only where the DNA matches it firmly. For some rows the clone size is stated as once, few or many, or as a class when expanded; others skip it.

j_call | v_call | clone_size | d_call | cdr3_aa
TRBJ2-7 | TRBV20-1 | few | . | SARNAGLPYEQY
TRBJ2-7 | TRBV5-6 | . | . | ASSLETGRSSYEQY
TRBJ1-1 | TRBV2 | . | . | ASSVGLNGEAF
TRBJ2-1 | TRBV3-1 | few | TRBD2 | ASRSGLAGRNEQF
TRBJ1-1 | TRBV29-1 | . | . | SVVRGNTEAF
TRBJ2-5 | TRBV12-3/TRBV12-4 | few | TRBD2 | ASSFLPSGQETQY
TRBJ2-2 | TRBV7-2 | . | . | ASSLEPDTGELF
TRBJ2-1 | TRBV7-9 | few | TRBD2 | ASSPLGRGRAFDEQF
TRBJ1-6 | TRBV3-1 | . | . | ASSHRQNSPLH
TRBJ1-1 | TRBV5-1 | few | . | ASSLGQFLGRNTEAF
TRBJ2-7 | TRBV7-6 | . | . | ASSLAQGATYEQY
TRBJ2-2 | TRBV24-1 | . | TRBD1 | ATSDFGQGGSRELF
TRBJ2-1 | TRBV24-1 | few | . | ATSNPSTEQF
TRBJ2-5 | TRBV3-1 | few | TRBD1 | ASSRTPQGAQETQY
TRBJ1-1 | TRBV7-6 | . | . | ASSLPGDNTEAF
TRBJ2-7 | TRBV5-1 | . | TRBD2 | ASSIGTSGSYEQY
TRBJ1-6 | TRBV24-1 | . | TRBD1 | ATSEGTGDNSPLH
TRBJ2-3 | TRBV12-3/TRBV12-4 | . | TRBD2 | ASSLTSGRYAQY
TRBJ1-3 | TRBV7-8 | . | . | ASSPMGGGNTIY
TRBJ2-7 | TRBV4-1 | . | TRBD1 | ASSRGGQGGSYEQY
TRBJ2-3 | TRBV15 | few | TRBD1 | ATSRRQGRDTQY
TRBJ1-3 | TRBV20-1 | few | . | SASLHPEGNTIY
TRBJ2-2 | TRBV10-1 | . | TRBD1 | ASSKDRAGTGELF
TRBJ2-3 | TRBV12-3/TRBV12-4 | . | . | ASSRGVTQY
TRBJ1-5 | TRBV20-1 | . | . | SAIRGYNQPQH
TRBJ2-2 | TRBV5-1 | . | . | ASSLFGGYTGELF
TRBJ2-3 | TRBV5-1 | few | . | ASRGRTAADTQY
TRBJ1-4 | TRBV5-1 | . | TRBD1 | ASSLIPGQLNEKLF
TRBJ2-5 | TRBV7-2 | few | TRBD1 | ASSETGEETQY
TRBJ2-1 | TRBV29-1 | . | . | SAKEGYYNEQF
TRBJ2-2 | TRBV20-1 | . | . | SVGSPGELF
TRBJ2-7 | TRBV20-1 | . | TRBD2 | SARDPTSGTYEQY
TRBJ2-1 | TRBV15 | . | . | ATSRGLPSSYNEQF
TRBJ2-3 | TRBV12-3/TRBV12-4 | . | TRBD2 | ASSFGASGSWGADTQY
TRBJ2-6 | TRBV5-1 | . | TRBD1 | ASSYDRGLT
TRBJ2-1 | TRBV5-1 | . | . | ASSLETSSYNEQF
TRBJ2-3 | TRBV5-1 | . | TRBD1 | ASSFDRGPRTDTQY
TRBJ1-2 | TRBV7-2 | . | . | ASSLAGLGLYGYT
TRBJ2-7 | TRBV5-1 | few | TRBD1 | ASSLTGQGTYEQY
TRBJ2-7 | TRBV27 | . | . | ASSPQGLPYEQY
TRBJ2-1 | TRBV7-2 | . | . | ASSFKPGPPAGNEQF
TRBJ2-7 | TRBV20-1 | few | TRBD2 | SATSSGRLYEQY
TRBJ2-1 | TRBV5-4 | . | TRBD2 | ASSLGSSGRGNEQF
TRBJ1-3 | TRBV5-1 | . | . | ASSLSDSGNTIY
TRBJ1-1 | TRBV5-1 | . | TRBD1 | ASSSLSGGMNTEAF
TRBJ2-1 | TRBV5-1 | . | . | ASSLQQVYNEQF
TRBJ2-1 | TRBV9 | . | TRBD2 | ASSVDEAGGPGSYNEQF
TRBJ2-5 | TRBV15 | . | . | ATSRGRGETQY
TRBJ2-5 | TRBV5-1 | . | . | ASSLESGETQY
TRBJ2-1 | TRBV20-1 | few | . | SARDLGRNVNEQF
TRBJ1-1 | TRBV5-1 | few | . | ASGSQGHNTEAF
TRBJ2-1 | TRBV24-1 | many | . | ATSTGTPEQF
TRBJ1-2 | TRBV20-1 | . | . | SAPYRVSNYGYT
TRBJ2-7 | TRBV2 | . | . | ASSESPRN
TRBJ2-2 | TRBV7-7 | few | . | ASSPGRDYTGELF
TRBJ1-3 | TRBV20-1 | . | . | SVPDGLTAGNTIY
TRBJ1-4 | TRBV27 | few | . | ASKRDDGKEKLF
TRBJ2-5 | TRBV7-9 | few | TRBD2 | ASSPTRTSRQETQY